This passage covers 2 T cell receptor beta chains from one sample sequenced in a study of shared clonotypes between healthy human individuals. The assay was immunoSEQ multiplex PCR, and TCRdb's table has in-frame clones only and misses some. The sample has approximately 1,500,000 clones; roughly 97% are singletons. Sample: naive CD4+ T cells sorted from blood. Subset in this sample: CD45RA+ positively selected. The receptors come from a man between 25 and 39 years old in good health.

This chain links TRBV19 with TRBJ2-5, with a possible D match to TRBD2 (6 bases). Germline V gene data show CDR1 as LNHDA and CDR2 as SQIVND (reference sequence). V lost 6 bases and J 1 base, leaving 15 bases between the germline ends. The CDR3 contains 15 residues. CDR3 coding DNA: TGTGCCAGTAGACGCGGGAATCCCTCCCAAGAGACCCAGTACTTC. Residues: CASRRGNPSQETQYF.

The V call is TRBV20-1, the J call TRBJ2-5; TRBD2 is a possible D gene (5 bases). The CDR3 runs 11 residues. Per the germline V gene, CDR1 is DFQATT and CDR2 is SNEGSKA (reference sequence). Trimming stripped 5 bases from V and 5 bases from J, with 9 bases between. CDR3 in DNA: TGCAGTGCTGAGGGCTTGGAGACCCAGTACTTC. It encodes CSAEGLETQYF.